The 30 T cell receptor beta chains given below trace back to one sample, sequenced in a study of vaccination effects on CD4 cells after COVID-19. Cultured cells yielded isolated CD4+ T cells after more than nine days. All participants had two doses of either the BNT162b2 or mRNA-1273 vaccine. TCRdb's copy holds only in-frame clones and misses some; the assay was immunoSEQ multiplex PCR. Of 40,000 to 50,000 clones listed, approximately 77% are singletons. Antigens for these TCRs are unknown. The sample was CD4+ T cells from PBMCs cultured without peptide, taken after COVID-19 vaccination. These receptors were obtained from a human donor who received a COVID-19 vaccine.

This chain joins TRBV5-1 and TRBJ2-3; 8 bases are shared with TRBD1. Trimming removed 3 bases from V and 3 bases from J; junction bases left unmatched: 6. The CDR3 runs 15 residues. Germline V CDR1 and CDR2: SGHRS, YFSETQ. CDR3 sequence: CASSWEGQGTDTQYF. The CDR3 DNA reads TGCGCCAGCAGCTGGGAAGGACAGGGAACAGATACGCAGTATTTT.

The V call is TRBV5-4, the J call TRBJ2-4, with D tentatively TRBD1 (6 bases). This CDR3 is built from 13 residues. Trimming shortened V by 7 bases and J by 3 bases, and 11 bases separated the two germline ends. CDR1 and CDR2 (germline): SGHNT, YYREEE (reference sequence). CDR3 bases: TGTGCCAGCGGGGGCAGGGGCAAAAACATTCAGTACTTC. Translation: CASGGRGKNIQYF.

The count of this clone is one. This chain uses TRBV5-1 with TRBJ1-4; no definite D call. The V end lost 4 bases, the J end lost 5 bases, and 12 bases lay between the germline ends. This CDR3 is 14 amino acids long. Germline CDR1 SGHRS, CDR2 YFSETQ. In DNA, the CDR3 is TGCGCCAGCAGCCCCACTAGCGGAAATGAAAAACTGTTTTTT. Translated: CASSPTSGNEKLFF.

The rearrangement uses TRBV27 and TRBJ1-5; D unresolved. Germline lookup yields CDR1 MNHEY and CDR2 SMNVEV (reference sequence). The CDR3 extends over 13 amino acids. Trimming shortened V by 7 bases and J by 7 bases, and 14 bases separated the two germline ends. CDR3 sequence (DNA): TGTGCCAGCAAGTCCCGGAGAGGGCAGCCCCAGCATTTT. Its protein is CASKSRRGQPQHF.

Written as DNA, the CDR3 is TGTGCCAGTAGTATCGCTAGCGGCTTCTACGAGCAGTACTTC. Translated: CASSIASGFYEQYF. The gene calls are TRBV19 and TRBJ2-7, with TRBD2 identical over 7 bases. V dropped 3 bases and J dropped 3; count of bases not matched to a gene: 5. This CDR3 spans 14 amino acids. CDR1 is LNHDA, CDR2 SQIVND, per germline (reference sequence).

CDR3 in DNA: TGTGCCAGCATCCAGGACAGGGGGTCCTACAATGAGCAGTTCTTC. Its translation is CASIQDRGSYNEQFF. The chain joins TRBV6-5 to TRBJ2-1; the match to TRBD1 covers 10 bases. The germline gives CDR1 MNHEY, CDR2 SVGAGI. The V and J ends lost 7 bases and 1 base, in that order; junction bases with no gene match: 4. The CDR3 covers 15 residues.

This clone was observed a few times. The V and J genes are TRBV27 and TRBJ2-1, with 8 bases matching TRBD1. V dropped 4 bases and J dropped 4; count of bases not matched to a gene: 12. The V gene's germline CDR1 is MNHEY and CDR2 SMNVEV (reference sequence). CDR3 size: 17 residues. The CDR3 region is CASSSRQGRYRYNEQFF. The CDR3 DNA sequence: TGTGCCAGCAGTTCTCGACAGGGGCGCTACAGATACAATGAGCAGTTCTTC.

The chain couples TRBV27 to TRBJ1-2; D not resolved. The CDR3 has 13 amino acids. V lost 4 bases to trimming and J lost 2 bases, with 8 bases between them. CDR1 and CDR2 from the germline V gene are MNHEY and SMNVEV (reference sequence). CDR3 in amino acids: CASSWGENYGYTF. CDR3 DNA sequence: TGTGCCAGCAGTTGGGGTGAAAACTATGGCTACACCTTC.

V usage is TRBV19 and J usage is TRBJ2-3; D gene uncertain. The CDR3 contains 17 residues. In germline, CDR1 is LNHDA, CDR2 SQIVND (reference sequence). V was cut by 0 bases and J by 1 base, with 14 bases left in between. The CDR3 bases are TGTGCCAGTAGTATAGAGGGTTCGCGTGGAGGCACAGATACGCAGTATTTT. Its protein is CASSIEGSRGGTDTQYF.

The chain links TRBV5-1 to TRBJ2-7; 8 positions agree with TRBD2. The CDR3 runs 17 residues. V dropped 0 bases and J dropped 6; count of bases not matched to a gene: 14. CDR1 SGHRS and CDR2 YFSETQ come from the germline V gene. The DNA for the CDR3 is TGCGCCAGCAGCTTGGGTGGCCTCCGGGAGGGCAGGGGCGAGCAGTACTTC. It specifies CASSLGGLREGRGEQYF.

V is TRBV28 and J is TRBJ2-5; D might be TRBD1 (6 bases). The CDR3 contains 16 residues. The V gene lost 6 bases and the J gene lost 0 bases, with 17 bases spanning the gap. The V gene's germline CDR1 is MDHEN and CDR2 SYDVKM. The CDR3, as DNA: TGTGCCAGCAGGCTACCCCAGGGGCACTACCAAGAGACCCAGTACTTC. Protein product: CASRLPQGHYQETQYF.

This sequence joins TRBV24-1 and TRBJ1-2; 7 bases map to TRBD1. From germline, CDR1 is KGHDR and CDR2 SFDVKD. The ends lost 9 bases at V and 4 bases at J; junction bases unmatched: 19. The CDR3 has 17 amino acids. The DNA of the CDR3 is TGTGCCACCGGAGGGTGGAAAGGACAGGAGCTTCCCTATGGCTACACCTTC. It encodes CATGGWKGQELPYGYTF.

This clone was picked up one time. The rearrangement uses TRBV15 and TRBJ1-2; tentative D call: TRBD1 (6 bases). The CDR3 is 14 residues long. The germline V gene encodes CDR1 LNHNV and CDR2 YYDKDF (reference sequence). Trimming shortened V by 4 bases and J by 4 bases, and 13 bases separated the two germline ends. CDR3 nucleotide sequence: TGTGCCACCAGCATAAGGGACACCTCCTATGGCTACACCTTC. Residues: CATSIRDTSYGYTF. The entire variable domain, with the rest obtained from reference TRBV15 and TRBJ1-2, is as follows: DAMVIQNPRYQVTQFGKPVTLSCSQTLNHNVMYWYQQKSSQAPKLLFHYYDKDFNNEADTPDNFQSRRPNTSFCFLDIRSPGLGDTAMYLCATSIRDTSYGYTFGSGTRLTVV.

A note on this clone: The sample has other DNA sequences that encode this CDR3 too. The chain carries TRBV27 and TRBJ1-1; D remains ambiguous. V lost 3 bases and J 2 bases, leaving 7 bases between the germline ends. Per the germline V gene, CDR1 is MNHEY and CDR2 is SMNVEV (reference sequence). The CDR3 runs to 13 residues. CDR3 protein: CASSFRRNTEAFF. The CDR3 DNA reads as TGTGCCAGCAGTTTTAGAAGAAACACTGAAGCTTTCTTT.

The gene calls are TRBV5-1 and TRBJ1-3; no definite D call. Trimming shortened V by 5 bases and J by 7 bases, and 19 bases separated the two germline ends. Germline CDR1 reads SGHRS; CDR2 reads YFSETQ. This CDR3 is built from 15 residues. Here the CDR3 reads CASRFGSGNRNTIYF. For the CDR3, the DNA is TGCGCCAGCAGATTTGGCTCGGGGAATCGGAACACCATATATTTT.

The CDR3 DNA follows: TGTGCCAGCAGCTCACAGGGGACTGAAGCTTTCTTT. Residues: CASSSQGTEAFF. V is TRBV7-9 and J is TRBJ1-1; TRBD1 matches 7 bases. The CDR3 contains 12 residues. With V trimmed by 4 bases and J by 5 bases, 1 base remained unmatched. Germline V gives CDR1 SEHNR, CDR2 FQNEAQ (reference sequence).

This chain connects TRBV29-1 to TRBJ2-5; D perhaps matches TRBD1 (5 bases). Between the trimmed V and J ends, which lost 2 bases and 1 base, there was a span of 11 bases. The CDR3 covers 14 residues. Germline values: CDR1 SQVTM, CDR2 ANQGSEA. Here the CDR3 reads CSVEYRFPQETQYF. The DNA for the CDR3 is TGCAGCGTTGAATACAGGTTCCCCCAAGAGACCCAGTACTTC. Full variable domain (outside the CDR3, taken from reference TRBV29-1 and TRBJ2-5): SAVISQKPSRDICQRGTSLTIQCQVDSQVTMMFWYRQQPGQSLTLIATANQGSEATYESGFVIDKFPISRPNLTFSTLTVSNMSPEDSSIYLCSVEYRFPQETQYFGPGTRLLVL.

The J gene is TRBJ1-2, the V gene TRBV5-4; 7 bases are shared with TRBD1. The germline CDR1 and CDR2 sequences are SGHNT and YYREEE (reference sequence). This CDR3 is built from 14 residues. With V trimmed by 0 bases and J by 4 bases, 3 bases remained unmatched. The CDR3 DNA is TGTGCCAGCAGCTTGGGGACAGGATCCTATGGCTACACCTTC. Its protein is CASSLGTGSYGYTF.

This chain connects TRBV9 to TRBJ1-2, with D tentatively TRBD1 (5 bases). The V end lost 4 bases, the J end lost 1 base, and 17 bases lay between the germline ends. CDR3 length: 16 residues. Germline loops: CDR1 SGDLS, CDR2 YYNGEE. CDR3 nucleotides: TGTGCCAGCAGCCCAATACCGGGGCAGCTTAACTATGGCTACACCTTC. Protein: CASSPIPGQLNYGYTF.

The genes are TRBV29-1 and TRBJ2-3; D remains unclear. In germline, CDR1 is SQVTM, CDR2 ANQGSEA. The CDR3 extends over 13 amino acids. V lost 3 bases, J lost 1 base, and 8 bases lay in between. CDR3 bases: TGCAGCGTTGAGGCAGCTGGCACAGATACGCAGTATTTT. Amino acid sequence: CSVEAAGTDTQYF.

The chain has TRBV5-1 and TRBJ2-5; D is unclear. Germline-derived CDR1 and CDR2 are SGHRS and YFSETQ. Trimming stripped 2 bases from V and 2 bases from J, with 7 bases between. The CDR3 spans 13 residues. CDR3 amino acids: CASSLGWQETQYF. The CDR3 coding sequence is TGCGCCAGCAGCTTAGGGTGGCAAGAGACCCAGTACTTC.

The sample holds a few counts of this clone. The chain links TRBV5-5 to TRBJ2-7; no firm D call. Trimming removed 0 bases from V and 3 bases from J, with 13 bases in between. Germline V gene lookup returns CDR1 SGHKS and CDR2 YYEKEE (reference sequence). The length of the CDR3 is 15 residues. This CDR3 reads CASSLEDGAFYEQYF. CDR3 DNA: TGTGCCAGCAGCTTGGAGGACGGAGCCTTCTACGAGCAGTACTTC.

This clone was recorded a few times. The chain is built from TRBV7-7 and TRBJ2-1, with D tentatively TRBD1 or TRBD2 (6 bases each). CDR1 SSHAT and CDR2 FNYEAQ come from the germline V gene (reference sequence). Trimming stripped 0 bases from V and 4 bases from J, with 10 bases between. CDR3 length: 15 residues. CDR3 in DNA: TGTGCCAGCAGCTTAGCGCGGGACACATACAATGAGCAGTTCTTC. This gives the protein CASSLARDTYNEQFF. The full variable domain, in which reference TRBV7-7 and TRBJ2-1 provide the parts outside the CDR3, is GAGVSQSPRYKVTKRGQDVTLRCDPISSHATLYWYQQALGQGPEFLTYFNYEAQPDKSGLPSDRFSAERPEGSISTLTIQRTEQRDSAMYRCASSLARDTYNEQFFGPGTRLTVL.

In regard to this clone: Other DNA variants within this sample encode the same CDR3. This rearrangement joins TRBV3-1 (or the pseudogene TRBV3-2) to TRBJ1-2; TRBD1 aligns across 9 bases. V shed 1 base and J 5 bases; nucleotides not matched to a gene: 5. The V gene's germline CDR1 is LGHDT and CDR2 YNNKEL (reference sequence). CDR3 length equals 15 residues. The CDR3 DNA follows: TGTGCCAGCAGCCAAGCGGACAGGGGAGGGTATGGCTACACCTTC. This gives the protein CASSQADRGGYGYTF.

This clone was found a few times. V is TRBV5-1 and J is TRBJ1-1, with a weak D call TRBD1 (6 bases). The V gene lost 0 bases and the J gene lost 5 bases, with 14 bases spanning the gap. The germline CDR1 and CDR2 sequences are SGHRS and YFSETQ. The CDR3 has 15 amino acids. CDR3 DNA sequence: TGCGCCAGCAGCTTGGAGTTTCCAGGGGCTACTGAAGCTTTCTTT. Translation: CASSLEFPGATEAFF.

V usage is TRBV6-6 and J usage is TRBJ2-2; D unclear. V was shortened by 7 bases and J by 3 bases, with 9 bases between the two germline ends. The germline gives CDR1 MNHNY, CDR2 SVGAGI (reference sequence). This CDR3 is built from 13 residues. Here the CDR3 reads CASNGKYTGELFF. The CDR3 bases are TGTGCCAGCAATGGGAAATACACCGGGGAGCTGTTTTTT.

The rearrangement uses TRBV27 and TRBJ2-1; 9 nucleotides align to TRBD2. Trimming took 0 bases from V and 6 from J; bases not matched to a gene: 6. The CDR3 contains 16 residues. Germline-derived CDR1 and CDR2 are MNHEY and SMNVEV (reference sequence). CDR3 nucleotides: TGTGCCAGCAGTTTATCGGTCATACTAGCGGGCAATGAGCAGTTCTTC. This gives the protein CASSLSVILAGNEQFF.

The chain employs TRBV3-1 (or the pseudogene TRBV3-2) and TRBJ1-1, with 9 nucleotides matching TRBD1. Losses at the gene ends were 3 bases for V and 6 bases for J; bases not matched to a gene: 14. This CDR3 comprises 17 residues. The germline V gene has CDR1 LGHDT and CDR2 YNNKEL (reference sequence). CDR3 protein: CASSHPRTGTGTAEAFF. The CDR3 DNA follows: TGTGCCAGCAGCCACCCCCGGACCGGGACAGGGACGGCTGAAGCTTTCTTT.

This clone came up once. The genes are TRBV6-5 and TRBJ1-3; D is unclear. Trimming removed 2 bases from V and 0 bases from J, with 11 bases in between. The CDR3 contains 16 residues. CDR1 and CDR2 from the germline V gene are MNHEY and SVGAGI. DNA for the CDR3: TGTGCCAGCAGTTACGGCCCTGGGGACTCTGGAAACACCATATATTTT. It is translated as CASSYGPGDSGNTIYF.

The table lists this clone with a count of one. J is TRBJ2-1 and V is TRBV11-3, with no clear D. With 8 bases removed from V and 0 bases from J, the gap between germline ends came to 8 bases. Germline CDR1 is SGHNT and CDR2 is YENEEA. This CDR3 is built from 13 residues. CDR3 amino acids: CASGLSSYNEQFF. The CDR3 bases are TGTGCCAGCGGGCTGAGCTCCTACAATGAGCAGTTCTTC.